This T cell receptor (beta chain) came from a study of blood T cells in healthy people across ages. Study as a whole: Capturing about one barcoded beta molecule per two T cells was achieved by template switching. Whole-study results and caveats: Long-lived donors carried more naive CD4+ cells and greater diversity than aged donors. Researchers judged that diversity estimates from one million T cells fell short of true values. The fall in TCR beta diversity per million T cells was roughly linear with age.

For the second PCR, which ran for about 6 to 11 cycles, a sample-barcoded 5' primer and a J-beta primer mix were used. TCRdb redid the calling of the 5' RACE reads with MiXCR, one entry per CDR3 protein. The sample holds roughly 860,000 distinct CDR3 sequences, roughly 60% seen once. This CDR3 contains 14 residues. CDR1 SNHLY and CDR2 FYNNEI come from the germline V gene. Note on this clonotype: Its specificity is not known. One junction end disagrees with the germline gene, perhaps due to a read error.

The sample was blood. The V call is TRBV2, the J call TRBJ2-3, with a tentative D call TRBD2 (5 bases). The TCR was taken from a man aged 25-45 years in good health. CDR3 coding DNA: TGTGCCGGCAGCGGAACACTCCGGACAGATACGCAGTATTTT. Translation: CAGSGTLRTDTQYF. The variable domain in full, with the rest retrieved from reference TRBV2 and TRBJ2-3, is EPEVTQTPSHQVTQMGQEVILRCVPISNHLYFYWYRQILGQKVEFLVSFYNNEISEKSEIFDDQFSVERPDGSNFTLKIRSTKLEDSAMYFCAGSGTLRTDTQYFGPGTRLTVL.